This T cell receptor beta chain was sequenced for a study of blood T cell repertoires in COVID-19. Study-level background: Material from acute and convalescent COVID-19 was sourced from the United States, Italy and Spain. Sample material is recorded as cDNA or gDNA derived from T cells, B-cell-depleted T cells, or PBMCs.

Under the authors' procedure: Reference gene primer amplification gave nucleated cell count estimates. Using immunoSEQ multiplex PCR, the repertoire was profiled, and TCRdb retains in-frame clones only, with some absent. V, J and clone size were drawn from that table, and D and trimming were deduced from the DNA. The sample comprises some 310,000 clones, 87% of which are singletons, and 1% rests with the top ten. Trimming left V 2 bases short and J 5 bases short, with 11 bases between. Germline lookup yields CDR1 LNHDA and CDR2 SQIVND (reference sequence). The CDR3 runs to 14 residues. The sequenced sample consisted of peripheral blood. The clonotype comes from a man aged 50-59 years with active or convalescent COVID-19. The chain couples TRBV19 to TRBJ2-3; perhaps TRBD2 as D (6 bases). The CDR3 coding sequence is TGTGCCAGTAGTATATCTAGCGTGGGAGATACGCAGTATTTT. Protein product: CASSISSVGDTQYF.